This T cell receptor (beta chain) was documented in a study of T-cell reconstitution after alpha-beta-depleted transplantation in children. Study observations and caveats: There were reportedly several hundred expanded graft clones from which alpha-beta T cells came about two months after transplant. Surviving recipient T cells and thymic progenitors produced the high day-60 TCRbeta diversity seen in some patients. T-cell numbers and diversity, one year after transplant, stemmed largely from T cells that were newly produced.

This CDR3 spans 15 amino acids. Germline V gene data show CDR1 as DFQATT and CDR2 as SNEGSKA (reference sequence). V shed 1 base, J shed 0 bases, and the junction held 5 bases outside the gene matches. This clonotype was counted ten times or more. The antigen remains unidentified. Preparing the TCRbeta library involved the use of unique molecular identifiers. TCRdb redid the calling of the PCR reads with MiXCR, one entry per CDR3 protein. Among hundreds of thousands of distinct CDR3 sequences, approximately 14% were seen once, and the ten largest hold around 0.76%. This chain connects TRBV20-1 to TRBJ1-1, with 7 bases identical to TRBD1. This TCR derives from a girl aged 2 to 9 with congenital amegakaryocytic thrombocytopenia, due to receive a stem cell transplant. Sequences were derived from PBMCs, sampled before TCRalphabeta/CD19-depleted stem cell transplant. The CDR3 reads CSARVPTGLNTEAFF. In nucleotides, the CDR3 is TGCAGTGCTAGAGTCCCGACAGGGCTGAACACTGAAGCTTTCTTT.